This T cell receptor beta chain was profiled in a study of identical twins. J lost 6 bases, V lost 7 bases, and 11 bases had no gene match. The V gene's germline CDR1 is SQVTM and CDR2 ANQGSEA. The CDR3 covers 15 residues. Via MiXCR, TCRdb re-called the 5' RACE reads, giving one row per CDR3 protein. Among approximately 700,000 distinct CDR3 sequences, roughly 6% were seen once, and the ten largest hold roughly 1.8%. This clonotype came up a few times. The antigen remains undetermined. Study conclusions and caveats: Partly confounded zero-insertion analyses could result from invariant MAIT and iNKT cells.

Input material: naive T cells sorted from blood. This clonotype was sampled from a man younger than 30 in good health. V is TRBV29-1 and J is TRBJ2-1, with TRBD2 identical over 11 bases. The CDR3 DNA is TGCAGCGCCTATGAGGGACTAGCGGTCGGCAATGAGCAGTTCTTC. Its translation: CSAYEGLAVGNEQFF.